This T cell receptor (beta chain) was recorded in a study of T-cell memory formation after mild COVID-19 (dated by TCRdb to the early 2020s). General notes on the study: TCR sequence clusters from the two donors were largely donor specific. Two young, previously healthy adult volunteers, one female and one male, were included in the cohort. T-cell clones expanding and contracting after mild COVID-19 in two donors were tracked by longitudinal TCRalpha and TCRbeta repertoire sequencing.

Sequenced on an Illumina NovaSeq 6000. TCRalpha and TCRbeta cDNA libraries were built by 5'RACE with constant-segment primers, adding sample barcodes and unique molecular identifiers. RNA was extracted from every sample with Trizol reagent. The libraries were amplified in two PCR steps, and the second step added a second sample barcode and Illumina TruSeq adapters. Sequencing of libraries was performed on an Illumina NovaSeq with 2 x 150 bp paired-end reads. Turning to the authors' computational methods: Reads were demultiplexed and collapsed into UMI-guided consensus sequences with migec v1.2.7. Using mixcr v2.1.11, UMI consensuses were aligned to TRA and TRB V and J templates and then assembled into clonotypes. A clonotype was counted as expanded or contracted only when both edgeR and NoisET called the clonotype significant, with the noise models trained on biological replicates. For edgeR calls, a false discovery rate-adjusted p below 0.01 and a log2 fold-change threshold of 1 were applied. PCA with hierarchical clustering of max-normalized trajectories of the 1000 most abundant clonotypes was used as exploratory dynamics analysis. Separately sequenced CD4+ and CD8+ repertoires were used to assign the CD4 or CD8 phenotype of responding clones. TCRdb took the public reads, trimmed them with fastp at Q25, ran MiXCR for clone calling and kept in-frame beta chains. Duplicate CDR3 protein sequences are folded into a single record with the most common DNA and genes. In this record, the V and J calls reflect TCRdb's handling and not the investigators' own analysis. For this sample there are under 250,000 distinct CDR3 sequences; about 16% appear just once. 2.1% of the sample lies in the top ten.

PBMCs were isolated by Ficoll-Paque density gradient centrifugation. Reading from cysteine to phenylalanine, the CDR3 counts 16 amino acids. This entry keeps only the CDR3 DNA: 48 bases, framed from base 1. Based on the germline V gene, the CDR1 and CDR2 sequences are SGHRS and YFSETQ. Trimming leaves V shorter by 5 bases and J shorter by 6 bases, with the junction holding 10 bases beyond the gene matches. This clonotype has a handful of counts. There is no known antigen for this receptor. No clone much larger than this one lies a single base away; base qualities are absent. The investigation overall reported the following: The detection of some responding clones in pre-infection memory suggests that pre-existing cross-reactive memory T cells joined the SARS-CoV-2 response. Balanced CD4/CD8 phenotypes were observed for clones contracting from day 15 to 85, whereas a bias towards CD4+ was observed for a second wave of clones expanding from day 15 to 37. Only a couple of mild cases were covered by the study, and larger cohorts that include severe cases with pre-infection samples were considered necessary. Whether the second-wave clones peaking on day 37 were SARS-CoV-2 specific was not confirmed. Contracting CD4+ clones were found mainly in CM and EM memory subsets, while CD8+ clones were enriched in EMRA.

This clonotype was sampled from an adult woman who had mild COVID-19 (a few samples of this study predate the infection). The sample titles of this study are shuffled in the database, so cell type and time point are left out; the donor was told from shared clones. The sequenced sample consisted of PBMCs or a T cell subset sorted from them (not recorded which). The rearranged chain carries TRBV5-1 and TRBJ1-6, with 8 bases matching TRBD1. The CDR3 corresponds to CASRQAPGQVNSPLHF. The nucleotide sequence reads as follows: TGCGCCAGCAGACAAGCCCCGGGACAGGTTAATTCACCCCTCCACTTT.